In its sample, the clone carrying this T cell receptor (beta chain) was seen once. Its antigen is currently unknown. From the 5' RACE reads, TCRdb called clonotypes with MiXCR, one entry per CDR3 protein. The profile shows 200,000 to 250,000 distinct CDR3 sequences, 8% to 10% of them singletons. The data derive from a study of T-cell memory formation after mild COVID-19. The wider study: Across donors, TCR clusters were largely donor specific. Broader study findings: CD4+ contracting clones were found mainly in CM and EM, and CD8+ ones in EMRA. Some SARS-CoV-2-responding clones were already detected in memory before infection. A balance of CD4 and CD8 characterized clones contracting day 15 to 85, whereas later expanders leaned CD4+.

Germline-derived CDR1 and CDR2 are SGHKS and YYEKEE (reference sequence). The CDR3 extends over 14 amino acids. V lost 4 bases and J 6 bases, leaving 14 bases between the germline ends. The clonotype comes from a man aged 18 to 35 who had mild COVID-19 (a few samples of this study predate the infection). Cell type and time point are not known. What was sequenced was PBMCs or a T cell subset sorted from them (not recorded which). The rearrangement links TRBV5-5 to TRBJ2-1; D gene unclear. The DNA for the CDR3 is TGTGCCAGCAGCCCTAGATTCAACAGCAATGAGCAGTTCTTC. Amino acid sequence: CASSPRFNSNEQFF. The full variable domain, rest sourced from reference TRBV5-5 and TRBJ2-1, is DAGVTQSPTHLIKTRGQQVTLRCSPISGHKSVSWYQQVLGQGPQFIFQYYEKEERGRGNFPDRFSARQFPNYSSELNVNALLLGDSALYLCASSPRFNSNEQFFGPGTRLTVL.